This T cell receptor (beta chain) emerged from a study of blood T cell repertoires in COVID-19. Some clones are missing from TCRdb's copy, which holds only in-frame ones; the method was immunoSEQ multiplex PCR. The sample holds about 140,000 clones, 60% to 80% seen once. Those enrolled, adults aged about 18 to 89 years, came from under 25 US areas. Self-reported history from a screening survey and questionnaire set each donor's cohort. The CDR3 consists of 15 residues. The V gene lost 1 base and the J gene lost 0 bases, with 10 bases spanning the gap. Germline V gene data show CDR1 as KGHSH and CDR2 as LQKENI.

The sample consisted of PBMCs or T cells enriched from blood (not recorded which). The chain is built from TRBV18 and TRBJ2-7; maybe TRBD2 (5 bases). The source is a woman between 45 and 65 years old who had recovered from COVID-19. As DNA, the CDR3 is TGTGCCAGCTCACCACTAGCGAGGAGCTCCTACGAGCAGTACTTC. Translation gives CASSPLARSSYEQYF. The full variable domain, with the rest looked up from reference TRBV18 and TRBJ2-7, is NAGVMQNPRHLVRRRGQEARLRCSPMKGHSHVYWYRQLPEEGLKFMVYLQKENIIDESGMPKERFSAEFPKEGPSILRIQQVVRGDSAAYFCASSPLARSSYEQYFGPGTRLTVT.